Listed here are 10 T cell receptor beta chains from one sample, sequenced in a study of blood T cell repertoires in COVID-19. Only in-frame clones appear in the TCRdb table, and some are missing; sequencing was by immunoSEQ multiplex PCR. The sample records under 150,000 clones, about 85% being singletons. The sample was peripheral blood. The receptor set was obtained from a woman aged 40-49 years with active or convalescent COVID-19.

This clone came up a few times. Other DNA sequences of this sample code for an identical CDR3. The V and J genes are TRBV27 and TRBJ1-2; TRBD1 is a possible D gene (6 bases). The CDR3 covers 14 residues. Germline V gives CDR1 MNHEY, CDR2 SMNVEV (reference sequence). The germline V and J ends were trimmed by 2 bases and 3 bases, with 10 bases remaining between them. CDR3 amino acids: CASSLGGVDYGYTF. The CDR3 DNA reads as TGTGCCAGCAGTTTAGGGGGCGTGGACTATGGCTACACCTTC.

The gene calls are TRBV6-5 and TRBJ1-3, with D maybe TRBD1 (6 bases). CDR3 size: 15 residues. With 7 bases removed from V and 0 bases from J, the gap between germline ends came to 13 bases. In germline, CDR1 is MNHEY, CDR2 SVGAGI. CDR3 sequence reads: CASTARGYSGNTIYF. CDR3 nucleotides: TGTGCCAGCACCGCCAGGGGATACTCTGGAAACACCATATATTTT.

This CDR3 is CSVATGGDTYGYTF. The CDR3 DNA follows: TGCAGCGTTGCAACAGGGGGGGATACCTATGGCTACACCTTC. The rearrangement uses TRBV29-1 and TRBJ1-2; 8 positions match TRBD1. The CDR3 runs to 14 residues. V shed 4 bases, J shed 4 bases, and the junction held 8 bases outside the gene matches. In germline, CDR1 is SQVTM, CDR2 ANQGSEA.

The genes are TRBV6-6 and TRBJ1-1; no reliable D call. The CDR3 consists of 14 residues. Trimming took 3 bases from V and 7 from J, leaving 15 bases between them. Germline CDR1 and CDR2: MNHNY and SVGAGI (reference sequence). CDR3 bases: TGTGCCAGCAGTTATGATAGCGGTGGCGGTGAAGCTTTCTTT. Its translation: CASSYDSGGGEAFF.

The rearrangement uses TRBV15 and TRBJ2-6; D is unresolved. The CDR3 has 17 amino acids. CDR1 is LNHNV and CDR2 is YYDKDF in the germline V gene (reference sequence). Trimming took off 0 bases at V and 0 bases at J, with 9 bases between the two ends. Written as DNA, the CDR3 is TGTGCCACCAGCAGAGATGTCACGAGCTCTGGGGCCAACGTCCTGACTTTC. It encodes CATSRDVTSSGANVLTF.

The rearrangement joins TRBV5-1 to TRBJ1-1; TRBD1 aligns across 9 bases. This CDR3 has 14 residues. Germline CDR1 is SGHRS and CDR2 is YFSETQ. With 0 bases clipped from V and 5 bases from J, the junction kept 2 bases outside the gene matches. The CDR3 bases are TGCGCCAGCAGCTTGGACAGGGGGCTTACTGAAGCTTTCTTT. It is translated as CASSLDRGLTEAFF.

The CDR3 protein is CASSFPLRRAGGNYEQYF. DNA for the CDR3: TGTGCCAGCAGTTTCCCCTTGAGGCGAGCGGGAGGGAACTACGAGCAGTACTTC. This chain connects TRBV6-2 or TRBV6-3 to TRBJ2-7; 10 bases are a match to TRBD2. V gave up 4 bases and J gave up 3 bases; unmatched junction bases: 15. CDR3 size: 18 residues. Per germline, CDR1 MNHEY and CDR2 SVGEGT.

This chain uses TRBV5-8 with TRBJ2-1, with a weak D call TRBD2 (5 bases). CDR3 size: 13 residues. CDR1 SGHTS and CDR2 YDEGEE come from the germline V gene. The V end lost 4 bases, the J end lost 4 bases, and 9 bases lay between the germline ends. As DNA, the CDR3 is TGTGCCAGCAGCAAAGCGGCTTACAATGAGCAGTTCTTC. It codes for CASSKAAYNEQFF.

This chain connects TRBV3-1 (or the pseudogene TRBV3-2) to TRBJ1-4; 8 bases map to TRBD1. Germline-derived CDR1 and CDR2 are LGHDT and YNNKEL (reference sequence). The CDR3 has 15 amino acids. The ends lost 3 bases at V and 4 bases at J; junction bases unmatched: 4. The CDR3 sequence: CASSQMTGDNEKLFF. The CDR3 nucleotides are TGTGCCAGCAGCCAGATGACAGGGGATAATGAAAAACTGTTTTTT.

The chain is built from TRBV19 and TRBJ2-7; 7 nucleotides agree with TRBD1. J lost 2 bases, V lost 2 bases, and 9 bases had no gene match. The CDR3 runs to 16 residues. Germline V gene data show CDR1 as LNHDA and CDR2 as SQIVND (reference sequence). CDR3 protein: CASSISGWQGAYEQYF. The DNA for the CDR3 is TGTGCCAGTAGTATAAGCGGCTGGCAGGGGGCCTACGAGCAGTACTTC. Drawing the rest from reference TRBV19 and TRBJ2-7, the complete variable domain is DGGITQSPKYLFRKEGQNVTLSCEQNLNHDAMYWYRQDPGQGLRLIYYSQIVNDFQKGDIAEGYSVSREKKESFPLTVTSAQKNPTAFYLCASSISGWQGAYEQYFGPGTRLTVT.